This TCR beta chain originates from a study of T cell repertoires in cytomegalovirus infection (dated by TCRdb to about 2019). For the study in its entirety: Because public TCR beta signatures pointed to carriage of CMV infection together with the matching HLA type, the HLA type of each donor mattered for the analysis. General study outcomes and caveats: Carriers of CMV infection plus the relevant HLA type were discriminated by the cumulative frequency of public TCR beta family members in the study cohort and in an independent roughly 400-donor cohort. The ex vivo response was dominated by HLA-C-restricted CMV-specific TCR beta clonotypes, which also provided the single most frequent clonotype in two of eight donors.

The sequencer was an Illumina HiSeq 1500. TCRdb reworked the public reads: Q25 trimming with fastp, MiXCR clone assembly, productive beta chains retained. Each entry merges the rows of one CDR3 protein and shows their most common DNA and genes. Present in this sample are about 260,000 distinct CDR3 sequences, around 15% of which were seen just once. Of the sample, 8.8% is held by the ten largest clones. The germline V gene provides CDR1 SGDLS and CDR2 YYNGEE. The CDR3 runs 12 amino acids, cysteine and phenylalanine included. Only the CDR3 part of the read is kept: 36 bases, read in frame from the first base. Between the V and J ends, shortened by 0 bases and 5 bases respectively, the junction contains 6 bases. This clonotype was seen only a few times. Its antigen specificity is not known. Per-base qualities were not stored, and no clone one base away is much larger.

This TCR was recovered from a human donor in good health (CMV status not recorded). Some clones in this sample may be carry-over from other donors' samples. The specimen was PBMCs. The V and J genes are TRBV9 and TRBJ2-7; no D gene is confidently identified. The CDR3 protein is CASSVGDHEQYF. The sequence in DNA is TGTGCCAGCAGCGTAGGCGACCACGAGCAGTACTTC.